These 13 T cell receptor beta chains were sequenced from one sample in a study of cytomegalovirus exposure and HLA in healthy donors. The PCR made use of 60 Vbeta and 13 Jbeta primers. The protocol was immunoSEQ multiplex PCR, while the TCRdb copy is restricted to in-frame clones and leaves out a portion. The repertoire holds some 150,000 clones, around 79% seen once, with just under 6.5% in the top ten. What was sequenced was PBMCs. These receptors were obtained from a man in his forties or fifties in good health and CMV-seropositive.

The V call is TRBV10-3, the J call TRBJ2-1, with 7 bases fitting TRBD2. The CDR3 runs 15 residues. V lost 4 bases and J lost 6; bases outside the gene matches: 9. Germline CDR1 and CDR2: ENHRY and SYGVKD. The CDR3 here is CAISGGGNSGNEQFF. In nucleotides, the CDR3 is TGTGCCATCAGTGGGGGAGGGAATAGCGGCAATGAGCAGTTCTTC.

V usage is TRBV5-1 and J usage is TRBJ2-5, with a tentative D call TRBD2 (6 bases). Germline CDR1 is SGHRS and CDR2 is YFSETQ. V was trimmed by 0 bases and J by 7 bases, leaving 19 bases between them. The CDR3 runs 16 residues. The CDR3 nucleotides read TGCGCCAGCAGCTTGGAGGGGACGGACTACAGCGCGACCCAGTACTTC. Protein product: CASSLEGTDYSATQYF.

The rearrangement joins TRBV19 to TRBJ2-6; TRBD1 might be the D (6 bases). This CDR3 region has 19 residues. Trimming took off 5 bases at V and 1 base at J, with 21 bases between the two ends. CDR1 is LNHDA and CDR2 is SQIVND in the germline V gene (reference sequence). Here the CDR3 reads CASSPYRDGVGSGANVLTF. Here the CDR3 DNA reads TGTGCCAGTAGTCCATACAGGGATGGAGTCGGGTCTGGGGCCAACGTCCTGACTTTC.

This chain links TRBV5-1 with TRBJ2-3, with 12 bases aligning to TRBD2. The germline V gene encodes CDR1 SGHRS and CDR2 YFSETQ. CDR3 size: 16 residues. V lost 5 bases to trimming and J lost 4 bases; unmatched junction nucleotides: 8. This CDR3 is CASSRRLAGAADTQYF. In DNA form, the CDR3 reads TGCGCCAGCAGTCGACGACTAGCGGGAGCCGCAGATACGCAGTATTTT.

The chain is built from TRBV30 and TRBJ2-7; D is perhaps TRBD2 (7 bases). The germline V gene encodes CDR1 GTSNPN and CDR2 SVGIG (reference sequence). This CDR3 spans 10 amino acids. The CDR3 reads CAWSGTRQAV. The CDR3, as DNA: TGTGCCTGGAGTGGGACTAGACAGGCTGTC.

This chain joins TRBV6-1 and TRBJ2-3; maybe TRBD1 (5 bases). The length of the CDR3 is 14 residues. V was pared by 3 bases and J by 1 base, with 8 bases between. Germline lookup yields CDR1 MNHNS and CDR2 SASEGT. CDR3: CASSDLQGTDTQYF. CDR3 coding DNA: TGTGCCAGCAGTGACCTACAGGGCACAGATACGCAGTATTTT.

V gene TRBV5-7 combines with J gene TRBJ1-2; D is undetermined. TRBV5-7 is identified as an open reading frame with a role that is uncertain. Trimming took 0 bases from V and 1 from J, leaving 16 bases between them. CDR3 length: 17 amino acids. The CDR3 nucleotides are TGTGCCAGCAGCTTGGTGACGTTGGGCCAACTTAACTATGGCTACACCTTC. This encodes CASSLVTLGQLNYGYTF.

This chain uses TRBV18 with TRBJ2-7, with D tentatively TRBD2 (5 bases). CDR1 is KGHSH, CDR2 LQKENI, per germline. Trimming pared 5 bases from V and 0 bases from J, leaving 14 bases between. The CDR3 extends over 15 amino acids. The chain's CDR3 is CASSTDWGISYEQYF. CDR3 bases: TGTGCCAGCTCAACGGACTGGGGAATCTCCTACGAGCAGTACTTC.

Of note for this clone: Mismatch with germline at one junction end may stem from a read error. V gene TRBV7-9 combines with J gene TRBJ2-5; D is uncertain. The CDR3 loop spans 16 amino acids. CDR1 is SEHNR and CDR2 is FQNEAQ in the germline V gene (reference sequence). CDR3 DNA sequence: TGTTCCAGCAGGCCCACCCCTGTACATAACCAAGAGACCCAGTACTTC. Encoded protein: CSSRPTPVHNQETQYF.

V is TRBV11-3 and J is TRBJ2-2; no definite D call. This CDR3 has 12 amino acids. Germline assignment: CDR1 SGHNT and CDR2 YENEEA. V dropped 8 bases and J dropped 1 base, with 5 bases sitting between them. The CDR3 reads CASSGNTGELFF. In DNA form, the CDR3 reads TGTGCCAGCTCCGGGAACACCGGGGAGCTGTTTTTT.

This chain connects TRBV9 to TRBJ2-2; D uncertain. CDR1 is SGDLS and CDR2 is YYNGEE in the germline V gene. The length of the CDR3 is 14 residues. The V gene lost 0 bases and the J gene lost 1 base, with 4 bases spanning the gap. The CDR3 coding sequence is TGTGCCAGCAGCGTAGTCTGGAACACCGGGGAGCTGTTTTTT. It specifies CASSVVWNTGELFF.

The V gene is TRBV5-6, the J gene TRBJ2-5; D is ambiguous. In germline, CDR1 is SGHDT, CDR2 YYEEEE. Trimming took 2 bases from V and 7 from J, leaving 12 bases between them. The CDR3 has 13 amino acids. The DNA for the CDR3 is TGTGCCAGCAGCTTCGACGGCCTAGGGACCCAGTACTTC. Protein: CASSFDGLGTQYF.

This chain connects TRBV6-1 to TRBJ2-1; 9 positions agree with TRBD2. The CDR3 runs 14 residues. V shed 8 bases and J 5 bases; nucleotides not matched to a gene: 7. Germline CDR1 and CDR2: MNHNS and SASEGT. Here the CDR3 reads CASERTSANNEQFF. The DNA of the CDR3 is TGTGCCAGCGAAAGGACTAGCGCAAACAATGAGCAGTTCTTC.